These 10 T cell receptor beta chains share one sample of origin, sequenced in a study of identical twins. A single record per CDR3 protein comes from TCRdb applying MiXCR to the 5' RACE reads. The data show some 570,000 distinct CDR3 sequences, about 20% seen once. A further study also used this sample, focusing on yellow fever vaccine responses in identical twins.

The sequencing sample was made of CD4+ T cells sorted from blood. All receptors derive from a woman aged 18 to 35 in good health.

V gene TRBV7-9 combines with J gene TRBJ2-5; TRBD2 might be the D (7 bases). The CDR3 totals 13 residues. Germline CDR1 is SEHNR and CDR2 is FQNEAQ (reference sequence). V lost 3 bases and J lost 9, with 14 bases in between. The CDR3 loop is CASSFNARGPQYF. CDR3 DNA sequence: TGTGCCAGCAGCTTTAACGCGCGGGGGCCCCAGTACTTC.

The table lists this clonotype with a few counts. The genes are TRBV4-1 and TRBJ2-1, with TRBD1 identical over 8 bases. The CDR3 is made up of 21 amino acids. Trimming took 1 base from V and 0 from J; bases not matched to a gene: 17. The germline V gene has CDR1 MGHRA and CDR2 YSYEKL. The CDR3 reads CASSQGTSGQGRVGSYNEQFF. The CDR3 DNA is TGCGCCAGCAGCCAAGGTACTTCCGGACAGGGACGAGTGGGCTCCTACAATGAGCAGTTCTTC.

This chain connects TRBV29-1 to TRBJ2-7, with TRBD2 matching 9 bases. The length of the CDR3 is 14 residues. V lost 6 bases to trimming and J lost 3 bases; unmatched junction nucleotides: 9. From germline, CDR1 is SQVTM and CDR2 ANQGSEA. The CDR3 region has the DNA TGCAGCGTAGTTAGCGGGAGTTTGGGCTACGAGCAGTACTTC. Its translation is CSVVSGSLGYEQYF.

CDR3 coding DNA: TGTGCCAGCCTGGAGAACGGGGAGCTGTTTTTT. This gives the protein CASLENGELFF. The chain couples TRBV2 to TRBJ2-2; no firm D call. This CDR3 has 11 amino acids. Trimming left V 8 bases short and J 7 bases short, with 8 bases between. The germline gives CDR1 SNHLY, CDR2 FYNNEI.

This clonotype was detected a few times. The chain couples TRBV12-3 or TRBV12-4 to TRBJ1-5; D is uncertain. V shed 2 bases and J shed 4 bases, with 9 bases lying between them. The CDR3 is 14 residues long. CDR3 sequence: CASSLLTNNQPQHF. The CDR3 DNA reads as TGTGCCAGCAGTTTATTGACAAATAATCAGCCCCAGCATTTT.

There are a few counts of this clonotype. CDR3 protein: CASSLRTGGPSGKGYSTDTQYF. The CDR3, as DNA: TGTGCCAGCAGTTTACGTACAGGAGGGCCGTCGGGGAAGGGGTATAGCACAGATACGCAGTATTTT. The gene calls are TRBV12-3 or TRBV12-4 and TRBJ2-3; possible D gene TRBD2, 6 bases. The CDR3 runs to 22 residues. The V gene lost 2 bases and the J gene lost 0 bases, with 30 bases spanning the gap.

This clonotype was found once. The rearrangement uses TRBV5-1 and TRBJ2-1; no clear D. The V end was cut by 4 bases, the J end by 2 bases, with 13 bases between. This CDR3 spans 15 amino acids. CDR1 is SGHRS and CDR2 is YFSETQ in the germline V gene. DNA for the CDR3: TGCGCCAGCAGCACGACTGAGACACCCTACAATGAGCAGTTCTTC. Translation: CASSTTETPYNEQFF. The full variable domain, completed using reference TRBV5-1 and TRBJ2-1, is KAGVTQTPRYLIKTRGQQVTLSCSPISGHRSVSWYQQTPGQGLQFLFEYFSETQRNKGNFPGRFSGRQFSNSRSEMNVSTLELGDSALYLCASSTTETPYNEQFFGPGTRLTVL.

The chain employs TRBV12-3 or TRBV12-4 and TRBJ2-3, with TRBD2 matching over 13 bases. The CDR3 consists of 17 residues. Trimming took 5 bases from V and 2 from J; bases not matched to a gene: 7. Here the CDR3 reads CASSPRTSGGLTDTQYF. CDR3 nucleotides: TGTGCCAGCAGTCCACGGACTAGCGGGGGCCTCACAGATACGCAGTATTTT.

The V gene is TRBV4-2, the J gene TRBJ2-2; D is tentatively TRBD1 or TRBD2 (6 bases each). CDR1 and CDR2 (germline): LGHNA, YNFKEQ. This CDR3 is built from 16 residues. V lost 0 bases, J lost 5 bases, and 13 bases lay in between. The CDR3 DNA is TGTGCCAGCAGCCAAGATACGGGGGCGAGGACCGGGGAGCTGTTTTTT. This encodes CASSQDTGARTGELFF.

The rearrangement links TRBV7-3 to TRBJ2-1; TRBD2 matches 8 bases. Germline V gives CDR1 SGHTA, CDR2 FQGTGA. The V gene end was trimmed by 5 bases and the J gene end by 4 bases; junction bases not matched to a gene: 7. CDR3 length: 15 residues. CDR3 bases: TGTGCCAGCAGCCTCTTTAGCGGGACGTACAATGAGCAGTTCTTC. Residues: CASSLFSGTYNEQFF.